Following are 26 T cell receptor beta chains from one sample sequenced in a study of brain metastases from non-small cell lung cancer. Clones were sequenced by immunoSEQ multiplex PCR, and TCRdb holds only the in-frame ones, with some missing. In the table there are some 2,000 clones, 83% of which are singletons. Sequencing input: tumor-adjacent normal tissue. The receptors derive from a donor at least 40 years old with non-small cell lung cancer.

The genes are TRBV19 and TRBJ2-7, with 8 nucleotides matching TRBD1. The CDR3 spans 15 residues. J gave up 2 bases and V 5 bases, and 8 bases lay outside the gene matches. CDR1 LNHDA and CDR2 SQIVND come from the germline V gene (reference sequence). CDR3 nucleotide sequence: TGTGCCAGTAGTCGGACAGGGATCAACACCTACGAGCAGTACTTC. Translated, it gives CASSRTGINTYEQYF.

In the case of this clone: The junction does not match germline at one end; this may be a read error. J is TRBJ2-7 and V is TRBV4-2; D gene ambiguous. The CDR3 sequence is 13 residues long. CDR1 LGHNA and CDR2 YNFKEQ come from the germline V gene. CDR3 in amino acids: CASNQEKGTEQYF. The DNA of the CDR3 is TGTGCCAGCAACCAAGAAAAGGGTACCGAGCAGTACTTC.

The chain is built from TRBV19 and TRBJ2-1; weak D call: TRBD1 (6 bases). The germline V and J ends were trimmed by 2 bases and 0 bases, with 14 bases remaining between them. Germline values: CDR1 LNHDA, CDR2 SQIVND (reference sequence). The length of the CDR3 is 17 residues. DNA for the CDR3: TGTGCCAGTAGTATAAAAAATCCCAGGGGCTCCTACAATGAGCAGTTCTTC. This gives the protein CASSIKNPRGSYNEQFF.

This sequence joins TRBV18 and TRBJ1-5; D may be TRBD1 (5 bases). Per germline, CDR1 KGHSH and CDR2 LQKENI. The CDR3 is 16 residues long. Trimming took 6 bases from V and 3 from J, leaving 18 bases between them. The DNA for the CDR3 is TGTGCCAGCTCCAAGATGTACGACAGCGCCAATCAGCCCCAGCATTTT. This codes for CASSKMYDSANQPQHF.

The CDR3 nucleotides read TGTGCCAGCAGAGGCGGACTAGCGGGGGGGAACACCGGGGAGCTGTTTTTT. Residues: CASRGGLAGGNTGELFF. This rearrangement joins TRBV5-4 to TRBJ2-2; 14 bases are shared with TRBD2. Trimming removed 5 bases from V and 1 base from J; junction bases left unmatched: 4. Germline V gives CDR1 SGHNT, CDR2 YYREEE (reference sequence). CDR3 length: 17 residues.

CDR3 amino acids: CASSMEDRGHYGYTF. CDR3 bases: TGTGCCAGTAGTATGGAGGACAGGGGGCATTATGGCTACACCTTC. This chain connects TRBV19 to TRBJ1-2; 11 nucleotides agree with TRBD1. V dropped 3 bases and J dropped 5; count of bases not matched to a gene: 5. The germline gives CDR1 LNHDA, CDR2 SQIVND (reference sequence). The CDR3 is made up of 15 amino acids.

The V call is TRBV7-9, the J call TRBJ2-3, with 8 bases lining up with TRBD1. This CDR3 has 16 amino acids. Germline V gene lookup returns CDR1 SEHNR and CDR2 FQNEAQ (reference sequence). V shed 7 bases, J shed 5 bases, and the junction held 14 bases outside the gene matches. The CDR3 DNA reads TGTGCCAGCACTCCCTCCCGGCGGACAGGGCAAGATACGCAGTATTTT. Its translation: CASTPSRRTGQDTQYF.

This clone was seen just once. The CDR3 loop reads CASSWTSGGDTQYF. DNA of the CDR3: TGTGCCAGCAGTTGGACTAGCGGGGGTGATACGCAGTATTTT. The chain is built from TRBV27 and TRBJ2-3; the match to TRBD2 covers 13 bases. The CDR3 contains 14 residues. J was trimmed by 6 bases and V by 4 bases; bases with no gene match: 1. CDR1 and CDR2 from the germline V gene are MNHEY and SMNVEV (reference sequence).

The V call is TRBV7-3, the J call TRBJ2-7; TRBD1 aligns across 7 bases. Germline CDR1 and CDR2: SGHTA and FQGTGA. There are 14 residues in the CDR3. The V gene end was trimmed by 5 bases and the J gene end by 7 bases; junction bases not matched to a gene: 11. CDR3 coding DNA: TGTGCCAGCAGCCAACCGGGACAGCCACCTGAGCAGTACTTC. The encoded protein is CASSQPGQPPEQYF.

The chain couples TRBV4-3 to TRBJ2-3; the D is unclear. CDR3 length equals 14 residues. Trimming stripped 2 bases from V and 2 bases from J, with 8 bases between. Germline CDR1 reads LGHNA; CDR2 reads YSLEER. The CDR3 DNA is TGCGCCAGCAGCCAATGGTTCTTCACAGATACGCAGTATTTT. It specifies CASSQWFFTDTQYF.

V usage is TRBV7-2 and J usage is TRBJ2-7; tentative D call: TRBD1 (6 bases). The germline V and J ends were trimmed by 5 bases and 5 bases, with 16 bases remaining between them. The CDR3 is 14 residues long. In germline, CDR1 is SGHTA, CDR2 FQGNSA. Here the CDR3 DNA reads TGTGCCAGCAGCAGAGAAGTAGGGGACAACGAGCAGTACTTC. Translated, it gives CASSREVGDNEQYF. Supplemented by reference TRBV7-2 and TRBJ2-7, the full variable domain reads GAGVSQSPSNKVTEKGKDVELRCDPISGHTALYWYRQSLGQGLEFLIYFQGNSAPDKSGLPSDRFSAERTGGSVSTLTIQRTQQEDSAVYLCASSREVGDNEQYFGPGTRLTVT.

The rearrangement links TRBV9 to TRBJ2-1; D might be TRBD1 (6 bases). CDR1 is SGDLS and CDR2 is YYNGEE in the germline V gene. Trimming removed 0 bases at V and 8 bases at J, with 15 bases between. The length of the CDR3 is 15 residues. The CDR3 bases are TGTGCCAGCAGCGTAGGAGGGACACTCTCCCATGAGCAGTTCTTC. Translating gives CASSVGGTLSHEQFF.

In its sample, this clone was seen once. The rearrangement uses TRBV7-2 and TRBJ1-5; TRBD1 aligns across 7 bases. V shed 4 bases and J 5 bases; nucleotides not matched to a gene: 5. The CDR3 is made up of 14 amino acids. Germline lookup yields CDR1 SGHTA and CDR2 FQGNSA. CDR3 bases: TGTGCCAGCAGCTCCGGACAGGACCATCAGCCCCAGCATTTT. Translation: CASSSGQDHQPQHF. The whole variable domain, remainder taken from reference TRBV7-2 and TRBJ1-5, is GAGVSQSPSNKVTEKGKDVELRCDPISGHTALYWYRQSLGQGLEFLIYFQGNSAPDKSGLPSDRFSAERTGGSVSTLTIQRTQQEDSAVYLCASSSGQDHQPQHFGDGTRLSIL.

This clone was observed once. The gene calls are TRBV4-3 and TRBJ2-3, with a possible D match to TRBD2 (6 bases). Looked up from germline, CDR1 is LGHNA and CDR2 is YSLEER. The V gene lost 6 bases and the J gene lost 8 bases, with 15 bases spanning the gap. There are 13 residues in the CDR3. The CDR3 sequence: CASSEGGSVTQYF. In DNA form, the CDR3 reads TGCGCCAGCAGTGAAGGAGGGTCTGTTACGCAGTATTTT.

J is TRBJ2-7 and V is TRBV28, with D unresolved. The CDR3 length is 11 residues. Germline values: CDR1 MDHEN, CDR2 SYDVKM. V was cut by 5 bases and J by 3 bases, with 5 bases left in between. CDR3 coding DNA: TGTGCCAGCAGTCCCCTCTACGAGCAGTACTTC. This codes for CASSPLYEQYF.

V usage is TRBV18 and J usage is TRBJ1-1; D gene ambiguous. The CDR3 contains 13 residues. The V end lost 0 bases, the J end lost 7 bases, and 9 bases lay between the germline ends. Germline V gene lookup returns CDR1 KGHSH and CDR2 LQKENI. In nucleotides, the CDR3 is TGTGCCAGCTCACCACCGCTCGGACTTGAAGCTTTCTTT. Its protein is CASSPPLGLEAFF.

The chain employs TRBV3-1 (or the pseudogene TRBV3-2) and TRBJ1-6; unclear D gene. This CDR3 comprises 18 residues. The V and J ends lost 3 bases and 5 bases respectively, with 20 bases between them. Per germline, CDR1 LGHDT and CDR2 YNNKEL (reference sequence). The CDR3 bases are TGTGCCAGCAGCCAGGGTGGTCCCATTTCATATCATAATTCACCCCTCCACTTT. This codes for CASSQGGPISYHNSPLHF.

The V call is TRBV2, the J call TRBJ2-6; D is possibly TRBD2 (5 bases). Trimming pared 4 bases from V and 6 bases from J, leaving 13 bases between. The CDR3 consists of 15 residues. Germline CDR1 SNHLY, CDR2 FYNNEI. CDR3 sequence: CASSVSGLEANVLTF. In nucleotides, the CDR3 is TGTGCCAGCAGTGTATCGGGGTTGGAGGCCAACGTCCTGACTTTC.

This rearrangement joins TRBV29-1 to TRBJ2-5; 8 bases fit TRBD2. The CDR3 totals 15 residues. The germline V gene has CDR1 SQVTM and CDR2 ANQGSEA. Trimming took 7 bases from V and 1 from J; bases not matched to a gene: 11. The CDR3 DNA reads as TGCAGCGCCCACGGGAGGGGGGCCCCCCAAGAGACCCAGTACTTC. This encodes CSAHGRGAPQETQYF. Using reference TRBV29-1 and TRBJ2-5 for the parts outside the CDR3, the full variable domain is SAVISQKPSRDICQRGTSLTIQCQVDSQVTMMFWYRQQPGQSLTLIATANQGSEATYESGFVIDKFPISRPNLTFSTLTVSNMSPEDSSIYLCSAHGRGAPQETQYFGPGTRLLVL.

J is TRBJ2-7 and V is TRBV7-9; 8 nucleotides agree with TRBD1. The trim removed 1 base at V and 4 bases at J, leaving 12 bases unmatched. This CDR3 spans 17 amino acids. Germline CDR1 reads SEHNR; CDR2 reads FQNEAQ (reference sequence). The CDR3 region is CASSLVSSRQGRYEQYF. CDR3 nucleotide sequence: TGTGCCAGCAGCTTAGTTAGTAGCAGACAGGGGAGGTACGAGCAGTACTTC. Supplemented by reference TRBV7-9 and TRBJ2-7, the full variable domain reads DTGVSQNPRHKITKRGQNVTFRCDPISEHNRLYWYRQTLGQGPEFLTYFQNEAQLEKSRLLSDRFSAERPKGSFSTLEIQRTEQGDSAMYLCASSLVSSRQGRYEQYFGPGTRLTVT.

V usage is TRBV19 and J usage is TRBJ2-7; 10 bases are shared with TRBD1. The CDR3 has 16 amino acids. The V segment lost 4 bases and the J segment 6 bases; nucleotides outside the gene matches: 12. CDR1 and CDR2 from the germline V gene are LNHDA and SQIVND (reference sequence). The CDR3 nucleotides read TGTGCCAGTAGTAAGGGAAGGGGACAGGGGCTCCCCGAGCAGTACTTC. This codes for CASSKGRGQGLPEQYF.

The chain uses TRBV11-3 and TRBJ2-2, with D possibly TRBD1 on 6 matching bases. This CDR3 has 15 residues. Germline CDR1 is SGHNT and CDR2 is YENEEA. Trimming left V 7 bases short and J 5 bases short, with 17 bases between. The CDR3 nucleotides read TGTGCCAGCAACGAGGGGCAAGGGGGTACCGGGGAGCTGTTTTTT. Its protein is CASNEGQGGTGELFF.

The V call is TRBV28, the J call TRBJ1-1; D ambiguous. With 3 bases removed from V and 6 bases from J, the gap between germline ends came to 8 bases. The CDR3 has 12 amino acids. CDR1 is MDHEN and CDR2 is SYDVKM in the germline V gene. The DNA for the CDR3 is TGTGCCAGCAGTTTGGTAGAAGCTGAAGCTTTCTTT. This gives the protein CASSLVEAEAFF.

The chain employs TRBV4-3 and TRBJ2-7; 7 bases are a match to TRBD1. With V trimmed by 3 bases and J by 5 bases, 4 bases remained unmatched. The V gene's germline CDR1 is LGHNA and CDR2 YSLEER. This CDR3 region has 13 residues. The CDR3 DNA follows: TGCGCCAGCAGCCATGGTACAGGGGACGAGCAGTACTTC. Its translation is CASSHGTGDEQYF.

By frequency in the sample, this clone is hyperexpanded (1% or more). The chain uses TRBV27 and TRBJ2-3; TRBD2 matches at 8 bases. CDR1 and CDR2 from the germline V gene are MNHEY and SMNVEV (reference sequence). Trimming at V came to 1 base and at J to 0 bases, leaving 3 bases not matched to a gene. The length of the CDR3 is 16 residues. Here the CDR3 DNA reads TGTGCCAGCAGTTTATGGGCTAGCGGGAGCACAGATACGCAGTATTTT. It translates to CASSLWASGSTDTQYF.

This clone was detected only a few times. The chain links TRBV12-5 to TRBJ2-2; possibly TRBD2 for D (6 bases). The CDR3 length is 15 residues. Germline V gives CDR1 LGHNT, CDR2 FRNRAP. With 6 bases removed from V and 5 bases from J, the gap between germline ends came to 16 bases. The CDR3 nucleotides are TGTGCTAGTGGCCGTGGGGAAAGCGGGACCGGGGAGCTGTTTTTT. This gives the protein CASGRGESGTGELFF.